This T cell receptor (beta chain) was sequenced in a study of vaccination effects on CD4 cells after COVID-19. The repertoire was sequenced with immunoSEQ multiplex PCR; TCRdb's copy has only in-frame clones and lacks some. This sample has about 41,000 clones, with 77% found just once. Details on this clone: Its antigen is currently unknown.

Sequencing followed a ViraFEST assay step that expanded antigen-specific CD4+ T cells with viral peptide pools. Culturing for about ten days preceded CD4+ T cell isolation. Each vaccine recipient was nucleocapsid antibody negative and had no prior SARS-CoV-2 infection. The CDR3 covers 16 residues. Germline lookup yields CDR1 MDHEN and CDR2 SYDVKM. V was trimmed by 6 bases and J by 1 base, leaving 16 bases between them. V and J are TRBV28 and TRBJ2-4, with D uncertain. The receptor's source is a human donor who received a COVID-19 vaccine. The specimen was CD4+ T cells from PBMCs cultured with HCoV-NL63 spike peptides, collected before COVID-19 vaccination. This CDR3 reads CASSRWGGLAKNIQYF. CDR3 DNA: TGTGCCAGCAGCCGCTGGGGTGGTCTTGCCAAAAACATTCAGTACTTC.